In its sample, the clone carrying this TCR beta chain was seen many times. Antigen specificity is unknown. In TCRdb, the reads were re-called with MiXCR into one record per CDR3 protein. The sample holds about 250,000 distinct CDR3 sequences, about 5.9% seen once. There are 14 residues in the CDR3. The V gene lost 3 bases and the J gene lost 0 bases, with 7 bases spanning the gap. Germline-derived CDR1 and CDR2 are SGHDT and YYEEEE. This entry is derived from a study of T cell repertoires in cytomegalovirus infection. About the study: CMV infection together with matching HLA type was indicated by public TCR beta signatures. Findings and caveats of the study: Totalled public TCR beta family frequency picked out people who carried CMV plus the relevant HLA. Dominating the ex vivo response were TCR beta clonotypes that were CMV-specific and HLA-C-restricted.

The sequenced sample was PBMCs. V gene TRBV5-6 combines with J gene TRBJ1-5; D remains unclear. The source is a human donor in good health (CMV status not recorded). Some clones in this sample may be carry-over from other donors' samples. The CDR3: CASSSYDSNQPQHF. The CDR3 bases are TGTGCCAGCAGCTCTTATGATAGCAATCAGCCCCAGCATTTT.